This T cell receptor (beta chain) was captured by sequencing in a study of brain T cells in children with intractable seizures. The study's findings and limits: HCMV serostatus was not known, and viral specificity came from CDR3 similarity only.

Points on this clone: Its antigen is as yet unknown.

CDR1 is KGHDR and CDR2 is SFDVKD in the germline V gene. This CDR3 is 17 amino acids long. The J segment lost 8 bases and the V segment lost 4 bases, leaving 12 bases of the junction unmatched. Time point given: blood from clinic visit 5 months post-surgery; TSC patient then seizure free. Only cases whose brain tissue showed the highest T cell transcript signatures were sequenced. This table comes from immunoSEQ multiplex PCR, and its TCRdb copy is limited to in-frame clones, with some not included. Here the sample spans about 340,000 clones, approximately 93% being singletons. This receptor was identified in a boy in the first two years of life with tuberous sclerosis and intractable seizures. The material was peripheral blood, obtained roughly 5 months after surgery. The rearrangement joins TRBV24-1 to TRBJ2-1; 11 bases match TRBD2. The CDR3 DNA reads as TGTGCCACCAGTGACAACCCAGCCGGGACTAGCGGCTATGAGCAGTTCTTC. Translated, it gives CATSDNPAGTSGYEQFF.